This TCR beta chain was documented in a study of lymphopenia after photon versus proton radiotherapy. The assay was immunoSEQ multiplex PCR, and TCRdb's table has in-frame clones only and misses some. The sample carries some 42,000 clones, about 80% recorded once. CDR3 length: 15 residues. Germline V CDR1 and CDR2: MNHEY, SMNVEV (reference sequence). V was shortened by 2 bases and J by 6 bases, with 14 bases between the two germline ends. The sequences come from peripheral blood, collected from a patient treated with proton-based radiotherapy. The chain joins TRBV27 to TRBJ2-1; D possibly corresponds to TRBD2 (6 bases). This TCR was sampled from a woman in her 70s with pancreatic cancer. CDR3 in amino acids: CASSLRGGAGNEQFF. The DNA of the CDR3 is TGTGCCAGCAGTTTAAGGGGCGGGGCAGGCAATGAGCAGTTCTTC.